Shown below are 14 T cell receptor beta chains from a single sample sequenced in a study of metastatic and nonmetastatic thyroid tumors. TCRdb re-analyzed the PCR reads using MiXCR. The sample shows thousands of clones, under 35% of them seen only once. The entire patient cohort was treatment-naive prior to thyroid surgery. Sample: adjacent normal tissue. Receptors were obtained from a female donor with papillary thyroid cancer or a benign thyroid nodule (not recorded which). Some clones in this sample may be carry-over from other donors' samples.

This chain uses TRBV6-1 with TRBJ1-1; D gene uncertain. Germline V CDR1 and CDR2: MNHNS, SASEGT. The CDR3 is 15 amino acids. Deletions cut 5 bases from V and 8 bases from J, with 21 bases between. The CDR3 bases are TGTGCCAGCAGTCTTACGGGTGTGTTCCCAGGCGAAGCTTTCTTT. It specifies CASSLTGVFPGEAFF.

CDR3 loop: CASSRGWADTQYF. DNA for the CDR3: TGCGCCAGCAGTAGGGGCTGGGCAGATACGCAGTATTTT. V usage is TRBV10-1 and J usage is TRBJ2-3, with D tentatively TRBD1 (5 bases). CDR1 WNHNN and CDR2 SYGVQD come from the germline V gene (reference sequence). CDR3 length: 13 residues. Between the trimmed V and J ends, which lost 5 bases and 4 bases, there was a span of 10 bases.

V usage is TRBV18 and J usage is TRBJ2-7; D is perhaps TRBD2 (6 bases). Germline V lookup: CDR1 KGHSH, CDR2 LQKENI. V was cut by 8 bases and J by 0 bases, with 14 bases left in between. The CDR3 contains 14 residues. This CDR3 is CASGGTGLSYEQYF. For the CDR3, the DNA is TGTGCCAGCGGGGGGACGGGCCTCTCCTACGAGCAGTACTTC.

CDR3: CASTSGNEAFF. CDR3 DNA sequence: TGTGCCAGCACATCAGGAAATGAAGCTTTCTTT. This sequence joins TRBV6-1 and TRBJ1-1; no clear D gene. The V end was cut by 7 bases, the J end by 7 bases, with 10 bases between. The CDR3 covers 11 residues. Germline CDR1 and CDR2: MNHNS and SASEGT.

This clone appeared a single time. V and J are TRBV11-2 and TRBJ2-7, with D maybe TRBD2 (6 bases). The CDR3 contains 18 residues. V lost 1 base, J lost 0 bases, and 19 bases lay in between. Germline loops: CDR1 SGHAT, CDR2 FQNNGV. The CDR3 DNA reads TGTGCCAGCAGCTTAGTAGGAGTTCGAACTAGCTTCTCCTACGAGCAGTACTTC. Translated, it gives CASSLVGVRTSFSYEQYF.

V and J are TRBV6-1 and TRBJ2-2, with 7 bases lining up with TRBD2. The V gene's germline CDR1 is MNHNS and CDR2 SASEGT. The CDR3 covers 13 residues. V lost 10 bases to trimming and J lost 4 bases; unmatched junction nucleotides: 6. The CDR3 spells CATGTNPTGELFF. The CDR3 DNA reads TGTGCCACCGGGACTAACCCCACCGGGGAGCTGTTTTTT.

The chain carries TRBV11-1 and TRBJ2-2, with 9 bases matching TRBD1. Germline loops: CDR1 SGHAT, CDR2 FQDESV (reference sequence). This CDR3 region has 15 residues. With V trimmed by 5 bases and J by 4 bases, 5 bases remained unmatched. CDR3 nucleotides: TGTGCCAGCAGCCGACAGGGGGTAATCACCGGGGAGCTGTTTTTT. Its translation: CASSRQGVITGELFF.

The chain uses TRBV20-1 and TRBJ2-2, with 11 bases identical to TRBD1. Trimming took 3 bases from V and 3 from J; bases not matched to a gene: 3. Germline V gene lookup returns CDR1 DFQATT and CDR2 SNEGSKA (reference sequence). There are 15 residues in the CDR3. CDR3 residues: CSASGQGADTGELFF. The CDR3 DNA reads as TGCAGTGCTAGCGGACAGGGGGCGGACACCGGGGAGCTGTTTTTT.

The chain uses TRBV20-1 and TRBJ1-2; 7 nucleotides match TRBD1. Germline loops: CDR1 DFQATT, CDR2 SNEGSKA (reference sequence). The CDR3 has 14 amino acids. With V trimmed by 1 base and J by 2 bases, 4 bases remained unmatched. The CDR3 region has the DNA TGCAGTGCTAGAGGACAGGGCGACAACTATGGCTACACCTTC. Protein product: CSARGQGDNYGYTF.

A few counts support this clone. The chain links TRBV24-1 to TRBJ2-3; TRBD2 is a possible D gene (7 bases). The V gene lost 0 bases and the J gene lost 1 base, with 10 bases spanning the gap. Germline CDR1 and CDR2: KGHDR and SFDVKD. The CDR3 is 16 amino acids. The CDR3 reads CATSDLGGGGTDTQYF. CDR3 in DNA: TGTGCCACCAGTGATTTGGGCGGGGGCGGCACAGATACGCAGTATTTT.

In its sample, this clone was seen a few times. The rearrangement uses TRBV2 and TRBJ1-5; D gene uncertain. The V gene's germline CDR1 is SNHLY and CDR2 FYNNEI. V lost 5 bases to trimming and J lost 0 bases, with 8 bases between them. The CDR3 has 14 amino acids. CDR3 region: CASSRLNSNQPQHF. CDR3 coding DNA: TGTGCCAGCAGTCGCCTAAATAGCAATCAGCCCCAGCATTTT.

The rearrangement links TRBV3-1 to TRBJ2-5; D is perhaps TRBD2 (5 bases). Germline assignment: CDR1 LGHDT and CDR2 YNNKEL (reference sequence). The CDR3 covers 14 residues. V was trimmed by 3 bases and J by 5 bases, leaving 13 bases between them. The CDR3, as DNA: TGTGCCAGCAGCCAGGTAGCGTCTTGCGAGACCCAGTACTTC. Translating it yields CASSQVASCETQYF.

This clone was observed a few times. V is TRBV24-1 and J is TRBJ2-1; D possibly uses TRBD1 or TRBD2 (5 bases each). V lost 3 bases and J lost 8, with 16 bases in between. The CDR3 is 15 residues long. The germline V gene has CDR1 KGHDR and CDR2 SFDVKD. The CDR3 sequence: CATSDVQGVPDEQFF. Here the CDR3 DNA reads TGTGCCACCAGTGATGTGCAGGGAGTACCGGATGAGCAGTTCTTC.

In its sample, this clone was seen a few times. V is TRBV20-1 and J is TRBJ2-1; 7 nucleotides align to TRBD2. The trim removed 6 bases at V and 15 bases at J, leaving 20 bases unmatched. CDR3 length: 14 residues. Per the germline V gene, CDR1 is DFQATT and CDR2 is SNEGSKA (reference sequence). In DNA, the CDR3 is TGCAGTGCAGACAAAGACCCGACGAGGACTAGTCTGTTCTTC. Residues: CSADKDPTRTSLFF.